The 2 T cell receptor beta chains in this list originate from one sample, sequenced in a study of T cells in localized non-small cell lung cancer. The protocol was immunoSEQ multiplex PCR, while the TCRdb copy is restricted to in-frame clones and leaves out a portion. This sample has approximately 17,000 clones, with 82% found just once. Material: peripheral blood, obtained before any cancer treatment. Receptor source: a male donor at least 60 years old with stage I lung adenocarcinoma.

The chain combines TRBV19 with TRBJ2-2; D not resolved. V shed 11 bases and J shed 3 bases, with 7 bases lying between them. The CDR3 extends over 11 amino acids. The germline V gene encodes CDR1 LNHDA and CDR2 SQIVND (reference sequence). Here the CDR3 reads CAQADTGELFF. The CDR3 DNA is TGTGCCCAGGCGGACACCGGGGAGCTGTTTTTT.

The chain joins TRBV5-1 to TRBJ2-3; the D gene is possibly TRBD1 (6 bases). Germline V gene data show CDR1 as SGHRS and CDR2 as YFSETQ. Between the trimmed V and J ends, which lost 1 base and 2 bases, there was a span of 8 bases. CDR3 size: 14 residues. The CDR3 coding sequence is TGCGCCAGCAGCTTGCAGGGGAACACAGATACGCAGTATTTT. It translates to CASSLQGNTDTQYF.